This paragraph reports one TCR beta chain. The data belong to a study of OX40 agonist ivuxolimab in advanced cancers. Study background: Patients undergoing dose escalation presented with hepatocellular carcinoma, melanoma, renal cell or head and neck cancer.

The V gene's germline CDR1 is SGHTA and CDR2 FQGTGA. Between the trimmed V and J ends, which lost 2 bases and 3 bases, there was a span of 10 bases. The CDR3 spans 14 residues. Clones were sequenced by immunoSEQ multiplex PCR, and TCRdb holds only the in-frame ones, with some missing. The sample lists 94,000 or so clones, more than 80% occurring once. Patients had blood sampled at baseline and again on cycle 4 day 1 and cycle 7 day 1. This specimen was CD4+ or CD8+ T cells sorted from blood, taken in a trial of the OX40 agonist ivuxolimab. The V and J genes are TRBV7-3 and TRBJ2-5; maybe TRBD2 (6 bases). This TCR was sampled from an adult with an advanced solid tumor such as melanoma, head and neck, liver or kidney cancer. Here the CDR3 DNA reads TGTGCCAGCAGCTTATTCGGAGGGGAAGAGACCCAGTACTTC. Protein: CASSLFGGEETQYF.